Many counts were recorded for the clone carrying this T cell receptor beta chain. Its antigen is unidentified. Germline CDR1 reads SNHLY; CDR2 reads FYNNEI. The V end lost 7 bases, the J end lost 1 base, and 13 bases lay between the germline ends. The CDR3 contains 14 residues. This sample stems from a study of human T cells and chemical hapten exposure. Findings of the study overall: DPC sensitization did not alter TCRs above 1 in 1000 frequency.

Time point meaning: healthy volunteer bleed at 2 weeks. Blood, whole and unfractionated, served as the source for total RNA extraction. Per the study methods: Sample TCR counts, which ranged from roughly 20,000 to 690,600, had a median of approximately 95,000. TCRdb used MiXCR to reprocess the RACE reads, holding one entry per CDR3 protein. None of the V and J calls come from the authors' own analysis; TCRdb made them. The repertoire holds around 130,000 distinct CDR3 sequences, with around 8.2% as singletons. This chain joins TRBV2 and TRBJ2-5; D possibly uses TRBD1 or TRBD2 (5 bases each). Sequenced input: whole blood. The receptor was isolated from a male donor in good health. Some clones in this sample may be carry-over from other donors' samples. The CDR3 spells CASIRDRAQETQYF. The CDR3 DNA sequence: TGTGCCAGCATCCGGGACCGGGCCCAAGAGACCCAGTACTTC. Using reference TRBV2 and TRBJ2-5 for the parts outside the CDR3, the full variable domain is EPEVTQTPSHQVTQMGQEVILRCVPISNHLYFYWYRQILGQKVEFLVSFYNNEISEKSEIFDDQFSVERPDGSNFTLKIRSTKLEDSAMYFCASIRDRAQETQYFGPGTRLLVL.